Each of the 21 T cell receptor beta chains below was sequenced from the same sample in a study of shared clonotypes between healthy human individuals. Sequencing used immunoSEQ multiplex PCR; TCRdb keeps in-frame clones, though not all of them. This table holds 2 million to 2.5 million clones, approximately 94% found once. The specimen sequenced was naive CD4+ T cells sorted from blood. As for subset: CD45RA+ positively selected. These receptor sequences come from a man aged 18 to 30 in good health.

V and J are TRBV9 and TRBJ2-5; TRBD2 matches 14 bases. The length of the CDR3 is 18 residues. Germline trimming cut 4 bases from V and 2 bases from J; bases unmatched to any gene: 10. CDR1 is SGDLS, CDR2 YYNGEE, per germline. The CDR3 DNA reads TGTGCCAGCAGCACTGGGACTAGCGGGAGTTCGGGTCAAGAGACCCAGTACTTC. Translated, it gives CASSTGTSGSSGQETQYF.

The V call is TRBV25-1, the J call TRBJ1-1, with 8 bases fitting TRBD1. The CDR3 spans 16 residues. Germline CDR1 and CDR2: MGHDK and SYGVNS. J lost 1 base, V lost 3 bases, and 7 bases had no gene match. The CDR3 protein is CASSDPRQGWNTEAFF. The CDR3 DNA reads TGTGCCAGCAGTGATCCACGACAGGGGTGGAACACTGAAGCTTTCTTT. Together with reference TRBV25-1 and TRBJ1-1, the CDR3 gives the full variable domain: EADIYQTPRYLVIGTGKKITLECSQTMGHDKMYWYQQDPGMELHLIHYSYGVNSTEKGDLSSESTVSRIRTEHFPLTLESARPSHTSQYLCASSDPRQGWNTEAFFGQGTRLTVV.

Remarks on this clone: The sample contains more than one DNA sequence encoding this CDR3. The CDR3 DNA reads TGTGCCAGCTCACCAGGGCGCAACAGCTACGAGCAGTACTTC. Encoded protein: CASSPGRNSYEQYF. V is TRBV18 and J is TRBJ2-7; D gene uncertain. The CDR3 covers 14 residues. Trimming left V 2 bases short and J 3 bases short, with 11 bases between. CDR1 KGHSH and CDR2 LQKENI come from the germline V gene.

This clone was observed a single time. This rearrangement joins TRBV7-3 to TRBJ2-1, with 7 bases aligning to TRBD2. The CDR3 runs to 15 residues. V shed 2 bases and J 3 bases; nucleotides not matched to a gene: 4. CDR1 SGHTA and CDR2 FQGTGA come from the germline V gene. The CDR3 DNA follows: TGTGCCAGCAGCTTAGCGAGCGGGGACTACAATGAGCAGTTCTTC. Encoded protein: CASSLASGDYNEQFF. The variable domain in full, with the rest retrieved from reference TRBV7-3 and TRBJ2-1, is GAGVSQTPSNKVTEKGKYVELRCDPISGHTALYWYRQSLGQGPEFLIYFQGTGAADDSGLPNDRFFAVRPEGSVSTLKIQRTERGDSAVYLCASSLASGDYNEQFFGPGTRLTVL.

The V and J genes are TRBV28 and TRBJ1-2, with 9 bases identical to TRBD1. In germline, CDR1 is MDHEN, CDR2 SYDVKM. Trimming cost V 8 bases and J 3 bases; bases outside gene matches: 4. The CDR3 extends over 13 amino acids. This chain's CDR3 is CASLRTGDYGYTF. The CDR3 DNA reads as TGTGCCAGCCTTCGGACAGGGGACTATGGCTACACCTTC.

The CDR3 region is CASSLTGPGGGNQPQHF. Here the CDR3 DNA reads TGTGCCAGCAGCTTAACAGGTCCTGGAGGGGGCAATCAGCCCCAGCATTTT. The chain links TRBV7-2 to TRBJ1-5, with D perhaps TRBD1 (5 bases). The CDR3 length is 17 residues. Germline V gives CDR1 SGHTA, CDR2 FQGNSA. Trimming cost V 2 bases and J 2 bases, with 16 bases left between them.

The gene calls are TRBV18 and TRBJ2-7; 7 bases align to TRBD1. Germline V gene data show CDR1 as KGHSH and CDR2 as LQKENI. Trimming took 3 bases from V and 2 from J; bases not matched to a gene: 4. This CDR3 spans 14 amino acids. CDR3: CASSPNDRAYEQYF. The CDR3 DNA follows: TGTGCCAGCTCACCGAATGACAGGGCCTACGAGCAGTACTTC.

V and J are TRBV5-1 and TRBJ2-5; D could derive from TRBD1 or TRBD2 (5 bases each). The CDR3 has 15 amino acids. Germline CDR1 is SGHRS and CDR2 is YFSETQ. V was pared by 3 bases and J by 1 base, with 13 bases between. The CDR3 is CASSSAGTAQETQYF. Written as DNA, the CDR3 is TGCGCCAGCAGCTCCGCCGGGACCGCCCAAGAGACCCAGTACTTC.

This clone was counted a few times. The J gene is TRBJ2-5, the V gene TRBV6-1; tentative D call: TRBD1 (5 bases). From germline, CDR1 is MNHNS and CDR2 SASEGT. Trimming removed 9 bases from V and 2 bases from J, with 16 bases in between. The CDR3 extends over 14 amino acids. CDR3 sequence (DNA): TGTGCCAGTGGGGCGGCCTCTATACAAGAGACCCAGTACTTC. Protein: CASGAASIQETQYF.

CDR3 loop: CASSITGGSAGELFF. CDR3 nucleotides: TGTGCCAGTAGTATTACAGGGGGTTCAGCCGGGGAGCTGTTTTTT. The chain couples TRBV19 to TRBJ2-2; 8 nucleotides match TRBD1. The CDR3 has 15 amino acids. Trimming removed 3 bases from V and 6 bases from J; junction bases left unmatched: 6. Per the germline V gene, CDR1 is LNHDA and CDR2 is SQIVND (reference sequence).

V is TRBV6-5 and J is TRBJ2-2; either TRBD1 or TRBD2 may supply D (5 bases each). Trimming took 2 bases from V and 4 from J, leaving 11 bases between them. This CDR3 is 15 amino acids long. Germline V gene data show CDR1 as MNHEY and CDR2 as SVGAGI. In DNA, the CDR3 is TGTGCCAGCAGTTACCGGGACCCGGGCACCGGGGAGCTGTTTTTT. Translation: CASSYRDPGTGELFF.

The chain uses TRBV7-2 and TRBJ1-5; 8 bases match TRBD1. This CDR3 comprises 15 residues. The germline gives CDR1 SGHTA, CDR2 FQGNSA. V dropped 1 base and J dropped 8; count of bases not matched to a gene: 7. CDR3 sequence: CASSLGTGTGEPQHF. CDR3 bases: TGTGCCAGCAGCTTAGGGACAGGGACGGGGGAGCCCCAGCATTTT.

For this clone: Other DNA sequences within the sample encode an identical CDR3. This rearrangement joins TRBV18 to TRBJ1-4, with 8 bases identical to TRBD1. Germline lookup yields CDR1 KGHSH and CDR2 LQKENI. Trimming cost V 3 bases and J 4 bases; bases outside gene matches: 1. The CDR3 length is 14 residues. The CDR3 region is CASSPDRVNEKLFF. The CDR3 DNA reads TGTGCCAGCTCACCGGACAGGGTTAATGAAAAACTGTTTTTT.

The rearrangement joins TRBV18 to TRBJ1-6; D perhaps matches TRBD1 (6 bases). Germline assignment: CDR1 KGHSH and CDR2 LQKENI. The CDR3 has 16 residues. V lost 3 bases to trimming and J lost 8 bases, with 17 bases between them. CDR3 coding DNA: TGTGCCAGCTCACCGGTCATGGCGGGGGGCGATTCACCCCTCCACTTT. As protein: CASSPVMAGGDSPLHF.

V usage is TRBV11-3 and J usage is TRBJ2-5; 14 bases are shared with TRBD2. CDR1 and CDR2 from the germline V gene are SGHNT and YENEEA. The junction had 8 bases not matched to a gene; V was cut back by 1 base and J by 4 bases. The CDR3 covers 18 residues. DNA for the CDR3: TGTGCCAGCAGCTTAGGACACGGGACTAGCGGGGGAGGAGAGACCCAGTACTTC. Its translation: CASSLGHGTSGGGETQYF.

The chain couples TRBV30 to TRBJ1-2; D gene unclear. CDR1 and CDR2 (germline): GTSNPN, SVGIG (reference sequence). V was shortened by 1 base and J by 4 bases, with 7 bases between the two germline ends. This CDR3 is 12 amino acids long. The CDR3 loop is CAWSGSGYGYTF. The CDR3 DNA sequence: TGTGCCTGGAGTGGGTCCGGCTATGGCTACACCTTC.

V is TRBV18 and J is TRBJ1-2; D not resolved. Germline loops: CDR1 KGHSH, CDR2 LQKENI. Trimming left V 3 bases short and J 0 bases short, with 8 bases between. This CDR3 is built from 14 residues. CDR3 nucleotides: TGTGCCAGCTCACCCCCACAATCTAACTATGGCTACACCTTC. Translation gives CASSPPQSNYGYTF.

This clone was seen only a few times. V is TRBV30 and J is TRBJ1-2; no definite D call. This CDR3 has 13 residues. Trimming stripped 4 bases from V and 8 bases from J, with 17 bases between. Germline V gene data show CDR1 as GTSNPN and CDR2 as SVGIG (reference sequence). CDR3 DNA: TGTGCCTGGACCCGAATGCGGGGTGACGGCTACACCTTC. Protein sequence: CAWTRMRGDGYTF. The variable domain in full, with the rest retrieved from reference TRBV30 and TRBJ1-2, is SQTIHQWPATLVQPVGSPLSLECTVEGTSNPNLYWYRQAAGRGLQLLFYSVGIGQISSEVPQNLSASRPQDRQFILSSKKLLLSDSGFYLCAWTRMRGDGYTFGSGTRLTVV.

This clone showed up just once. The sample holds other DNA sequences that translate to the same CDR3. The rearrangement joins TRBV20-1 to TRBJ2-7; possibly TRBD2 for D (6 bases). V dropped 1 base and J dropped 5 bases, with 6 bases sitting between them. The CDR3 runs to 11 residues. Germline CDR1 DFQATT, CDR2 SNEGSKA (reference sequence). The CDR3 region is CSARGRDEQYF. CDR3 DNA: TGCAGTGCTAGAGGGAGGGACGAGCAGTACTTC.

This chain uses TRBV4-1 with TRBJ1-5; D remains ambiguous. Germline V lookup: CDR1 MGHRA, CDR2 YSYEKL. CDR3 length: 11 amino acids. V shed 4 bases and J shed 6 bases, with 4 bases lying between them. CDR3 loop: CASSPAQPQHF. CDR3 nucleotides: TGCGCCAGCAGCCCCGCTCAGCCCCAGCATTTT.

This rearrangement joins TRBV5-4 to TRBJ2-6, with 7 nucleotides matching TRBD1. The CDR3 length is 16 residues. Germline V CDR1 and CDR2: SGHNT, YYREEE (reference sequence). The V segment lost 4 bases and the J segment 3 bases; nucleotides outside the gene matches: 7. As DNA, the CDR3 is TGTGCCAGCAGCAGCCAACAGGGGAGTGGGGCCAACGTCCTGACTTTC. Protein product: CASSSQQGSGANVLTF.